The T cell receptor beta chain described here comes from a study of T cells in Graves' hyperthyroidism and ophthalmopathy. The CDR3 has 13 amino acids. Germline V gene data show CDR1 as ENHRY and CDR2 as SYGVKD. Trimming left V 6 bases short and J 6 bases short, with 11 bases between. TCR beta CDR3 region amplification was performed from RNA transcripts. TCR CDR3 underwent first-round RT-PCR with the HTBI primer set. Each CDR3 protein gets one entry after TCRdb re-called the multiplex PCR reads with MiXCR. Among hundreds of thousands of distinct CDR3 sequences listed, roughly 14% were seen once. The source of this sequence is a woman younger than 45 with Graves' hyperthyroidism that later progressed to Graves' ophthalmopathy. This chain connects TRBV10-3 to TRBJ2-2; D not resolved. Input material: blood. CDR3: CAIRTHAAGELFF. The CDR3 coding sequence is TGTGCCATCAGGACCCACGCGGCCGGGGAGCTGTTTTTT.